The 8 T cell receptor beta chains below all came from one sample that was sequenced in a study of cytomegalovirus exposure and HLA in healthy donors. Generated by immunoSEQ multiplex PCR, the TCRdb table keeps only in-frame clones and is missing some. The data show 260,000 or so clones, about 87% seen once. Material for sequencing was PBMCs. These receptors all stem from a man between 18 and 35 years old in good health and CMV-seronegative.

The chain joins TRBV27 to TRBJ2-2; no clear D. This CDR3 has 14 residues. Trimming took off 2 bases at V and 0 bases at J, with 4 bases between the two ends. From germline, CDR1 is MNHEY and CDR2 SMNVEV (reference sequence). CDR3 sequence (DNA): TGTGCCAGCAGTTTAAGAGCGAACACCGGGGAGCTGTTTTTT. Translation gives CASSLRANTGELFF.

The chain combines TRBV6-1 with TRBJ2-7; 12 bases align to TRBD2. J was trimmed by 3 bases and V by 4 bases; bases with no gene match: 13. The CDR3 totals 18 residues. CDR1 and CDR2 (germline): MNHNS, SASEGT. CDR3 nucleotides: TGTGCCAGCAGTGCTCCACTAGCGGGAGGAGGGATCCTCTACGAGCAGTACTTC. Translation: CASSAPLAGGGILYEQYF.

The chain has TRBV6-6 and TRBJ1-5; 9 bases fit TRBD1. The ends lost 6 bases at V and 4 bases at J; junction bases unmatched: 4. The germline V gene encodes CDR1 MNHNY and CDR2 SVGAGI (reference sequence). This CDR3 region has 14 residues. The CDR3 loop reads CASSPDRGNQPQHF. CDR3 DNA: TGTGCCAGCAGCCCCGACAGGGGGAATCAGCCCCAGCATTTT.

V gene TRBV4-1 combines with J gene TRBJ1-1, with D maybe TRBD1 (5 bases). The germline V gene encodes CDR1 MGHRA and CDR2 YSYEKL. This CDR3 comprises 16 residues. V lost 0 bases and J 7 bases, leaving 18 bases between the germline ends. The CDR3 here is CASSQDGAGTHFEAFF. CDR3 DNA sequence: TGCGCCAGCAGCCAAGATGGGGCAGGCACCCATTTTGAAGCTTTCTTT.

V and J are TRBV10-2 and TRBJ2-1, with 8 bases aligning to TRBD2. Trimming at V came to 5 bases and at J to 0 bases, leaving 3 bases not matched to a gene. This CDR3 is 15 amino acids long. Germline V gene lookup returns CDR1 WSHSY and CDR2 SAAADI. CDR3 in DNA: TGCGCCAGCAGTCCCGGGACTAGCTCCTACAATGAGCAGTTCTTC. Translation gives CASSPGTSSYNEQFF.

CDR3 amino acids: CASSLAPGLVAFF. The CDR3 DNA follows: TGTGCCAGCAGCTTAGCGCCGGGACTAGTTGCGTTCTTC. The chain recombines TRBV7-8 with TRBJ2-1; 8 nucleotides match TRBD2. CDR3 length: 13 amino acids. The junction had 7 bases not matched to a gene; V was cut back by 0 bases and J by 15 bases. In germline, CDR1 is SGHVS, CDR2 FQNEAQ. The whole variable domain, remainder taken from reference TRBV7-8 and TRBJ2-1, is GAGVSQSPRYKVAKRGQDVALRCDPISGHVSLFWYQQALGQGPEFLTYFQNEAQLDKSGLPSDRFFAERPEGSVSTLKIQRTQQEDSAVYLCASSLAPGLVAFFGPGTRLTVL.

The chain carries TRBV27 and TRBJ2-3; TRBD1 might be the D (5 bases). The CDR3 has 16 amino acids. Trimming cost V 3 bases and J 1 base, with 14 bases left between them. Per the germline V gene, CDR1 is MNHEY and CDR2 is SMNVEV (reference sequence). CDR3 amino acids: CASSLSQGLGTDTQYF. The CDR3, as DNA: TGTGCCAGCAGTTTGTCCCAGGGTTTGGGCACAGATACGCAGTATTTT.

The CDR3 is CASSLASRGSVNEQFF. CDR3 DNA: TGTGCCAGCAGCTTGGCCTCCAGGGGTTCGGTCAATGAGCAGTTCTTC. The rearrangement uses TRBV5-4 and TRBJ2-1; tentatively, D is TRBD1 (6 bases). Trimming pared 0 bases from V and 6 bases from J, leaving 16 bases between. Germline V lookup: CDR1 SGHNT, CDR2 YYREEE (reference sequence). This CDR3 is built from 16 residues. Combining the CDR3 with reference TRBV5-4 and TRBJ2-1 gives the whole variable domain ETGVTQSPTHLIKTRGQQVTLRCSSQSGHNTVSWYQQALGQGPQFIFQYYREEENGRGNFPPRFSGLQFPNYSSELNVNALELDDSALYLCASSLASRGSVNEQFFGPGTRLTVL.